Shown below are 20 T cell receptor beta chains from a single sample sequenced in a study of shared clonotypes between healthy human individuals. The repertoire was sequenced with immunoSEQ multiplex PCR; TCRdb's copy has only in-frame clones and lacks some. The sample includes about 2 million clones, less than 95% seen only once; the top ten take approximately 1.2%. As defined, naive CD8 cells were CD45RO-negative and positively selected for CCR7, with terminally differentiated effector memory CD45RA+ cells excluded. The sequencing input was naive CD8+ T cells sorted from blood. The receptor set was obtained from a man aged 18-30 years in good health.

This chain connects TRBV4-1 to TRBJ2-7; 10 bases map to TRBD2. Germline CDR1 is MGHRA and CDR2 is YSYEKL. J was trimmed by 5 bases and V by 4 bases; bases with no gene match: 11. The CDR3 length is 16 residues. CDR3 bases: TGCGCCAGCAGCCTGTTCCTAGCGGGAGAAGACGACGAGCAGTACTTC. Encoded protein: CASSLFLAGEDDEQYF.

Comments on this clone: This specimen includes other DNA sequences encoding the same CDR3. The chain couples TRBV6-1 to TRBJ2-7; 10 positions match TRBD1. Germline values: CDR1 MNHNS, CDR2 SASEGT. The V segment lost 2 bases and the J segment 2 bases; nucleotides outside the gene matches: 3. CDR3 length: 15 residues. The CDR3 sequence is CASSEWDRGTYEQYF. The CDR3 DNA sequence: TGTGCCAGCAGTGAATGGGACAGGGGAACCTACGAGCAGTACTTC.

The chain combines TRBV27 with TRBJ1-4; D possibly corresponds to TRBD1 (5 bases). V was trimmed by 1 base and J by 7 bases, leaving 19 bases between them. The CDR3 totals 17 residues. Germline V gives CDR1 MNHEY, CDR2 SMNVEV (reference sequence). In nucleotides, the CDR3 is TGTGCCAGCAGTTTATTTCCCTCGGGGGGACTCGGTGAAAAACTGTTTTTT. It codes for CASSLFPSGGLGEKLFF.

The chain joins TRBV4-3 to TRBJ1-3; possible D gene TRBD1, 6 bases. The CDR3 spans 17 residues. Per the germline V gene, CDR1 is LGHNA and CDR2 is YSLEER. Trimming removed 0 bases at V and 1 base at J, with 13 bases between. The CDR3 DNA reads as TGCGCCAGCAGCCAAGAAGTAGATCAGGGGTCTGGAAACACCATATATTTT. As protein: CASSQEVDQGSGNTIYF.

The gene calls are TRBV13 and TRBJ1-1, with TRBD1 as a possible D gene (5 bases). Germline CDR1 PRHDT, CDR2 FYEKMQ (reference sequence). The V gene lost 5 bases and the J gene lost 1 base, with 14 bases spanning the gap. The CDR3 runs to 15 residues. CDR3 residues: CASSPVRGGNTEAFF. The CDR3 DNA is TGTGCCAGCAGCCCCGTCCGGGGGGGGAACACTGAAGCTTTCTTT.

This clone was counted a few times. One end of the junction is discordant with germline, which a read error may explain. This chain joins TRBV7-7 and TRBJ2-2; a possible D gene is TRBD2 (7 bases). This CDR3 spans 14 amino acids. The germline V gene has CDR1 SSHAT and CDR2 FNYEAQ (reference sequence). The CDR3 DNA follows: TGTGCTAGCAGCTTAAAGGGGGGGACCGGGGAGCTGTTTTTT. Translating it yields CASSLKGGTGELFF.

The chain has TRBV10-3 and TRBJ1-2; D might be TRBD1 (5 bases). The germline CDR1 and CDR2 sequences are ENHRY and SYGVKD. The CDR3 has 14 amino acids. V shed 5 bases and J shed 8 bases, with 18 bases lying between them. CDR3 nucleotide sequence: TGTGCCATCAGTCCTGGGCCCAGGGATGACGGCTACACCTTC. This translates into CAISPGPRDDGYTF.

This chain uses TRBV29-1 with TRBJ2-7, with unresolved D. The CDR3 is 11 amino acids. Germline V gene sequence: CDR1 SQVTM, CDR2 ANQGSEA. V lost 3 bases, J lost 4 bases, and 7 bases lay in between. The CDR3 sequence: CSVDNGYEQYF. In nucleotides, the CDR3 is TGCAGCGTTGATAACGGGTACGAGCAGTACTTC.

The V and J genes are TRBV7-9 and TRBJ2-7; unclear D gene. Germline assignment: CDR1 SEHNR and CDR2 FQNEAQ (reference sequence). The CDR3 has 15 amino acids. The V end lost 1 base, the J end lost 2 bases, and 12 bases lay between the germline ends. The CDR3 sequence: CASSLVQLSPYEQYF. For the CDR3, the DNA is TGTGCCAGCAGCTTAGTTCAGCTTTCCCCCTACGAGCAGTACTTC. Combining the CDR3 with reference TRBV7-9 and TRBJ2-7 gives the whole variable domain DTGVSQNPRHKITKRGQNVTFRCDPISEHNRLYWYRQTLGQGPEFLTYFQNEAQLEKSRLLSDRFSAERPKGSFSTLEIQRTEQGDSAMYLCASSLVQLSPYEQYFGPGTRLTVT.

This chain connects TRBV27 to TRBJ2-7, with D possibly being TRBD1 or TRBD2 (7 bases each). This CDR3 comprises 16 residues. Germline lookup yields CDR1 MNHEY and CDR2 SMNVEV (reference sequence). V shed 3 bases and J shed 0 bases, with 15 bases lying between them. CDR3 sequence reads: CASSFSGGDASYEQYF. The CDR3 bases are TGTGCCAGCAGTTTCTCAGGGGGGGACGCCTCCTACGAGCAGTACTTC.

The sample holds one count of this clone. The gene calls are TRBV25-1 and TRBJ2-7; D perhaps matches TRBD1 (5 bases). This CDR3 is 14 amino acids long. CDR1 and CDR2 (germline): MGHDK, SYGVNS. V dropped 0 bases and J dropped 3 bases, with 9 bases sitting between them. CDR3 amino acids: CASSEYDSYYEQYF. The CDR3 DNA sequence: TGTGCCAGCAGTGAATATGACAGCTACTACGAGCAGTACTTC.

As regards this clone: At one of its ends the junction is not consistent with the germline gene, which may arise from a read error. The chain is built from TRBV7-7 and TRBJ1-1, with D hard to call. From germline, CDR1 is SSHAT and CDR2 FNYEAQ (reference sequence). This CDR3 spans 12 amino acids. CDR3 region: CASSLNSIGAFF. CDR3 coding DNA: TGTGCTAGCAGCTTAAACAGTATAGGCGCTTTCTTT.

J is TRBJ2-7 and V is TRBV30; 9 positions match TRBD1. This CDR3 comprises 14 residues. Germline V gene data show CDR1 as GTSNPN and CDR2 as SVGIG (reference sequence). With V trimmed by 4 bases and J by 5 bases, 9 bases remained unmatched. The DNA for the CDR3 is TGTGCCTGGACCACCGGGACAGGGCTTGACGAGCAGTACTTC. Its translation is CAWTTGTGLDEQYF.

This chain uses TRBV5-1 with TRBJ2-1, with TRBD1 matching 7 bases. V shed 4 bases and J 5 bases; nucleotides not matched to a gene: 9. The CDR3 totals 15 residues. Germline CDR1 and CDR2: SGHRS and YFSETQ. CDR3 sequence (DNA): TGCGCCAGCAGCATACGACAGGGTCTCAACAATGAGCAGTTCTTC. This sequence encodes CASSIRQGLNNEQFF.

CDR3 DNA: TGTGCCAGCAGCCCCTCAACAGTGGCCGTGATTCCCCTCCACTTT. Residues: CASSPSTVAVIPLHF. The chain uses TRBV11-2 and TRBJ1-6, with D uncertain. CDR3 length equals 15 residues. V was trimmed by 5 bases and J by 13 bases, leaving 21 bases between them. Looked up from germline, CDR1 is SGHAT and CDR2 is FQNNGV.

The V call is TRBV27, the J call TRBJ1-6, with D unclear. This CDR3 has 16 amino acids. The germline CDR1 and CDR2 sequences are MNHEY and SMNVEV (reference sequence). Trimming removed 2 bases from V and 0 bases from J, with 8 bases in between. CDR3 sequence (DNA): TGTGCCAGCAGTTTAGGGCCGAGCTCCTATAATTCACCCCTCCACTTT. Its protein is CASSLGPSSYNSPLHF.

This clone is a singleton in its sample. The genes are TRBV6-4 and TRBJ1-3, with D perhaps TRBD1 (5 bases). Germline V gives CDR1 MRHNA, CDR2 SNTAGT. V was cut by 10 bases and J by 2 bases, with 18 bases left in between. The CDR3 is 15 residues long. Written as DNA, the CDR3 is TGTGCCACCGCGAATCTGTTGGGGCCTGGAAACACCATATATTTT. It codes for CATANLLGPGNTIYF.

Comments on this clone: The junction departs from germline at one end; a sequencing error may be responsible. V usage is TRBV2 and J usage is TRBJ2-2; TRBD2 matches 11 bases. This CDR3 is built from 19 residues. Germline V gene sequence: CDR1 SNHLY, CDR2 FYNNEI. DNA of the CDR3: TGTGCCAGCACTGAACCATCTAGCGGGGGGCTGGCGAACACCGGGGAGCTGTTTTTT. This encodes CASTEPSSGGLANTGELFF. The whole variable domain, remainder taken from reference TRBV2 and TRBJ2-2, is EPEVTQTPSHQVTQMGQEVILRCVPISNHLYFYWYRQILGQKVEFLVSFYNNEISEKSEIFDDQFSVERPDGSNFTLKIRSTKLEDSAMYFCASTEPSSGGLANTGELFFGEGSRLTVL.

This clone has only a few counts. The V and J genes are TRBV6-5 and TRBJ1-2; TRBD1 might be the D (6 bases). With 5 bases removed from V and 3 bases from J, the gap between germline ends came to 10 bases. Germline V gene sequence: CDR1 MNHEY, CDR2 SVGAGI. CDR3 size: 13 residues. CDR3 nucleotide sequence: TGTGCCAGCAGTGATCGGACAGACTATGGCTACACCTTC. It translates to CASSDRTDYGYTF.

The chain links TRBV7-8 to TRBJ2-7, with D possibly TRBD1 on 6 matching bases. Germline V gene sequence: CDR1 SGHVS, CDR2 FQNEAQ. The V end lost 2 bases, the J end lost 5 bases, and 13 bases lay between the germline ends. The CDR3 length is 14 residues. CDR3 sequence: CASSLLQGDDEQYF. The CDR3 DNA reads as TGTGCCAGCAGCTTACTACAGGGCGACGACGAGCAGTACTTC. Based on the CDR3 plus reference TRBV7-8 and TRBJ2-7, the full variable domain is GAGVSQSPRYKVAKRGQDVALRCDPISGHVSLFWYQQALGQGPEFLTYFQNEAQLDKSGLPSDRFFAERPEGSVSTLKIQRTQQEDSAVYLCASSLLQGDDEQYFGPGTRLTVT.